These T cell receptor beta chains were read from a single sample in a study of T cell responses to AZD1222 COVID-19 vaccine. The method was immunoSEQ multiplex PCR; TCRdb's version includes in-frame clones alone and lacks a portion of them. The table includes more than 150,000 clones, around 90% detected once. This material consisted of peripheral blood, taken 28 days after the second AZD1222 dose. Receptors originate from an adult who received the AZD1222 COVID-19 vaccine. Both conserved end residues are part of each CDR3. A D gene is named only where the DNA matches it firmly. For some rows the clone size is stated as once, few or many, or as a class when expanded; others skip it.

.	TRBJ1-5	.	TRBV4-3	TGCGCCAGCAGCCAAGAAGTGAGCGGAAATCAGCCCCAGCATTTT	CASSQEVSGNQPQHF
.	TRBJ2-1	.	TRBV5-6	TGTGCCAGCAGCTTGGGACAGTCCTACAATGAGCAGTTCTTC	CASSLGQSYNEQFF
.	TRBJ2-3	TRBD2	TRBV4-2	TGTGCCAGCAGCCAAGAACAGACTAGCGGGAGGCGAACAGATACGCAGTATTTT	CASSQEQTSGRRTDTQYF
.	TRBJ1-2	.	TRBV28	TGTGCCAGCCGACTTTCAGGGAGAGGCTACACCTTC	CASRLSGRGYTF
once	TRBJ1-5	TRBD1	TRBV9	TGTGCCAGCAGCGTGGGGACAGACAATCAGCCCCAGCATTTT	CASSVGTDNQPQHF
.	TRBJ1-6	.	TRBV12-3/TRBV12-4	TGTGCCAGCAGTTTTCCTAATTCACCCCTCCACTTT	CASSFPNSPLHF
.	TRBJ2-7	.	TRBV18	TGTGCCAGCTCACCAATGTTCGTACAGGGTTCTGCCGAGCAGTACTTC	CASSPMFVQGSAEQYF
.	TRBJ2-3	.	TRBV18	TGTGCCAGCTCCCCAGCTGGAGGGCGAACAGATACGCAGTATTTT	CASSPAGGRTDTQYF
.	TRBJ2-3	TRBD2	TRBV7-6	TGTGCCAGCAGCTTAGGTCCCACTTTTATGACTAGCGGGGGACTCACAGATACGCAGTATTTT	CASSLGPTFMTSGGLTDTQYF
.	TRBJ1-2	TRBD1	TRBV2	TGTGCCAGCAGTCCACCGACAGGGAAGTATGGCTACACCTTC	CASSPPTGKYGYTF
.	TRBJ1-1	.	TRBV5-6	TGTGCCAGCAGCTCCGACACGGACACTGAAGCTTTCTTT	CASSSDTDTEAFF
.	TRBJ1-6	.	TRBV19	TGTGCCAGTAGTATGGGGCTGGGGGCTAATTCACCCCTCCACTTT	CASSMGLGANSPLHF
.	TRBJ1-1	.	TRBV15	TGTGCCACCAGCAGAGATAAGACGGCGGTTAGTGAAGCTTTCTTT	CATSRDKTAVSEAFF
.	TRBJ2-2	TRBD1	TRBV5-4	TGTGCCAGCAGCCCGGACAGGGGGCGGAACACCGGGGAGCTGTTTTTT	CASSPDRGRNTGELFF
.	TRBJ2-1	TRBD2	TRBV20-1	TGCAGTGCAAGTTCCGGGACTAGCGGCAACAATGAGCAGTTCTTC	CSASSGTSGNNEQFF
once	TRBJ2-5	TRBD1	TRBV19	TGTGCCAGTAGTCGAGACAGGGGGCAAGAAGAGACCCAGTACTTC	CASSRDRGQEETQYF